Each of the 29 T cell receptor beta chains below was sequenced from the same sample in a study of post-analysis software for immune sequencing data. Study-wide points: Relative to controls, patients had 5 or 6 TRBV segments at higher frequency, with TRBV5-6, TRBV5-1 and TRBV20-1 among these.

Researchers reported that TCR beta cDNA libraries carried unique molecular identifiers. One entry per CDR3 protein results from TCRdb running MiXCR on the PCR reads. The table shows 150,000 to 200,000 distinct CDR3 sequences, with approximately 31% occurring only once. These receptors are not linked to any known antigen. Source material: blood. The receptors come from a girl aged 10-17 years with multiple sclerosis.

A remark on this clonotype: A clone one base away is much larger, so this may be a read error. V and J are TRBV7-2 and TRBJ2-1; 9 nucleotides line up with TRBD2. CDR1 is SGHTA and CDR2 is FQGNSA in the germline V gene. Losses at the gene ends were 3 bases for V and 13 bases for J; bases not matched to a gene: 1. This CDR3 spans 11 amino acids. CDR3 protein: CASSFGTSQFF. CDR3 bases: TGTGCCAGCAGCTTCGGGACTAGCCAGTTCTTC.

This clonotype was recorded many times. This chain links TRBV6-2 or TRBV6-3 with TRBJ2-1; 9 bases are shared with TRBD2. This CDR3 comprises 14 residues. V gave up 7 bases and J gave up 7 bases; unmatched junction bases: 8. Germline-derived CDR1 and CDR2 are MNHEY and SVGEGT. DNA of the CDR3: TGTGCCAGCAAGGGACTAGCTTTTAGAAATGAGCAGTTCTTC. Translation gives CASKGLAFRNEQFF.

The V call is TRBV20-1, the J call TRBJ1-5; TRBD1 matches at 9 bases. The CDR3 has 18 residues. Losses at the gene ends were 4 bases for V and 0 bases for J; bases not matched to a gene: 13. Per germline, CDR1 DFQATT and CDR2 SNEGSKA (reference sequence). The CDR3 region has the DNA TGCAGTGCTACCACCGACAGGGGGGGTCCGTATAGCAATCAGCCCCAGCATTTT. As protein: CSATTDRGGPYSNQPQHF.

This clonotype has a count of ten or more. The chain's CDR3 is CASKVDSGEYNEQFF. CDR3 coding DNA: TGTGCCAGCAAAGTAGATAGCGGGGAGTACAATGAGCAGTTCTTC. The chain couples TRBV12-3 or TRBV12-4 to TRBJ2-1, with 8 nucleotides matching TRBD2. The trim removed 7 bases at V and 4 bases at J, leaving 9 bases unmatched. This CDR3 spans 15 amino acids.

V and J are TRBV27 and TRBJ2-3; perhaps TRBD2 as D (5 bases). The CDR3 consists of 17 residues. Germline loops: CDR1 MNHEY, CDR2 SMNVEV (reference sequence). With 0 bases removed from V and 1 base from J, the gap between germline ends came to 14 bases. The DNA for the CDR3 is TGTGCCAGCAGTTTATCGAACCGAATGGGAGGCACAGATACGCAGTATTTT. Its translation is CASSLSNRMGGTDTQYF.

The chain is built from TRBV10-1 and TRBJ2-7, with TRBD1 identical over 9 bases. This CDR3 is 12 amino acids long. With 6 bases clipped from V and 5 bases from J, the junction kept 2 bases outside the gene matches. Germline V gene sequence: CDR1 WNHNN, CDR2 SYGVQD (reference sequence). The CDR3 sequence is CASSGTGNEQYF. The CDR3 nucleotides read TGCGCCAGCAGCGGGACAGGGAACGAGCAGTACTTC.

In this sample, this clonotype turned up many times. The chain carries TRBV12-3 or TRBV12-4 and TRBJ2-1; tentatively, D is TRBD2 (5 bases). CDR3 length equals 15 residues. Trimming took 1 base from V and 0 from J, leaving 7 bases between them. CDR3 nucleotide sequence: TGTGCCAGCAGTTTAGTGGCGGGCTCCTACAATGAGCAGTTCTTC. It is translated as CASSLVAGSYNEQFF.

The genes are TRBV5-1 and TRBJ2-1, with D hard to call. With 4 bases removed from V and 10 bases from J, the gap between germline ends came to 18 bases. This CDR3 region has 14 residues. In germline, CDR1 is SGHRS, CDR2 YFSETQ. CDR3 sequence reads: CASSPVGIRYEQFF. DNA of the CDR3: TGCGCCAGCAGCCCGGTGGGGATAAGGTACGAGCAGTTCTTC.

The rearrangement joins TRBV13 to TRBJ2-3, with a tentative D call TRBD2 (5 bases). V was pared by 5 bases and J by 4 bases, with 13 bases between. This CDR3 region has 14 residues. The germline V gene encodes CDR1 PRHDT and CDR2 FYEKMQ (reference sequence). CDR3 coding DNA: TGTGCCAGCAGCATCGGAGGATGGGCAGATACGCAGTATTTT. The encoded protein is CASSIGGWADTQYF.

This clonotype was recorded many times. This chain uses TRBV5-6 with TRBJ2-7, with TRBD2 as a possible D gene (6 bases). The CDR3 has 14 residues. The germline gives CDR1 SGHDT, CDR2 YYEEEE. V dropped 6 bases and J dropped 5 bases, with 18 bases sitting between them. The CDR3 DNA reads TGTGCCAGCACTAAGTGGAGGGCCGGCGACGAGCAGTACTTC. Its protein is CASTKWRAGDEQYF.

In this sample, this clonotype turned up many times. The V call is TRBV27, the J call TRBJ1-2, with TRBD1 matching 11 bases. In germline, CDR1 is MNHEY, CDR2 SMNVEV (reference sequence). The CDR3 runs 13 residues. Trimming at V came to 7 bases and at J to 8 bases, leaving 6 bases not matched to a gene. The DNA for the CDR3 is TGTGCCAGCACCGGACAGGGGGCCGGGGGCTACACCTTC. Protein: CASTGQGAGGYTF.

The chain links TRBV20-1 to TRBJ1-4, with a tentative D call TRBD1 (5 bases). The CDR3 has 11 amino acids. The germline gives CDR1 DFQATT, CDR2 SNEGSKA (reference sequence). Trimming left V 6 bases short and J 8 bases short, with 10 bases between. The CDR3 loop is CSAGRREKLFF. The CDR3 DNA reads as TGCAGTGCGGGGCGCAGAGAAAAACTGTTTTTT.

This clonotype was found a few times. This chain links TRBV20-1 with TRBJ1-4; D not resolved. V was pared by 6 bases and J by 0 bases, with 14 bases between. Germline V gene data show CDR1 as DFQATT and CDR2 as SNEGSKA (reference sequence). CDR3 length equals 15 residues. In DNA form, the CDR3 reads TGCAGTGCCCCGAGGTTTTCGTCAACTAATGAAAAACTGTTTTTT. It specifies CSAPRFSSTNEKLFF.

Remarks on this clonotype: A junction end diverges from the germline sequence, so it may reflect a read error. The rearrangement links TRBV5-1 to TRBJ2-6, with TRBD1 as a possible D gene (5 bases). Germline lookup yields CDR1 SGHRS and CDR2 YFSETQ. The CDR3 has 14 residues. CDR3 bases: TGCGCCAGCAGCTACGACTCTGGGGCCAACGACCTGACTTTC. Translation gives CASSYDSGANDLTF.

There are many counts of this clonotype. The gene calls are TRBV5-1 and TRBJ2-1; the D is unclear. Germline CDR1 SGHRS, CDR2 YFSETQ. V was pared by 4 bases and J by 2 bases, with 10 bases between. The CDR3 sequence is 14 residues long. The CDR3 DNA reads TGCGCCAGCAGCCCCCAGGTCGCCTACAATGAGCAGTTCTTC. Its protein product is CASSPQVAYNEQFF.

This clonotype was detected ten times or more. The chain combines TRBV7-2 with TRBJ2-5; 7 bases map to TRBD2. There are 15 residues in the CDR3. V dropped 3 bases and J dropped 2; count of bases not matched to a gene: 6. Looked up from germline, CDR1 is SGHTA and CDR2 is FQGNSA. This CDR3 is CASSLSSGLQETQYF. The CDR3 region has the DNA TGTGCCAGCAGCTTGAGTAGCGGGCTACAAGAGACCCAGTACTTC.

This clonotype came up many times. The V and J genes are TRBV9 and TRBJ2-7; 7 positions match TRBD1. After removal of 0 bases from V and 1 base from J, the junction contained 4 bases not matched to a gene. This CDR3 is 15 amino acids long. In germline, CDR1 is SGDLS, CDR2 YYNGEE. CDR3 loop: CASSVGQGRSYEQYF. The CDR3 DNA reads TGTGCCAGCAGCGTAGGACAGGGCCGATCCTACGAGCAGTACTTC.

The sample holds many counts of this clonotype. Just one base apart from a much larger clone, this may be a read error. The chain couples TRBV20-1 to TRBJ2-5, with 7 bases aligning to TRBD2. The CDR3 loop spans 15 amino acids. V lost 6 bases to trimming and J lost 5 bases; unmatched junction nucleotides: 15. CDR1 and CDR2 from the germline V gene are DFQATT and SNEGSKA (reference sequence). CDR3 protein: CSARPVLAEWETQYF. The CDR3 bases are TGCAGTGCGAGACCGGTCCTAGCGGAGTGGGAGACCCAGTACTTC.

The chain combines TRBV7-2 with TRBJ2-5; TRBD2 is a possible D gene (5 bases). Between the trimmed V and J ends, which lost 5 bases and 11 bases, there was a span of 18 bases. The length of the CDR3 is 13 residues. Germline V CDR1 and CDR2: SGHTA, FQGNSA. The CDR3 is CASSTRGPGFQYF. The DNA for the CDR3 is TGTGCCAGCAGCACAAGAGGACCGGGATTTCAGTACTTC.

This clonotype showed up many times. V and J are TRBV9 and TRBJ2-7, with D uncertain. This CDR3 region has 13 residues. Germline loops: CDR1 SGDLS, CDR2 YYNGEE. Deletions cut 3 bases from V and 6 bases from J, with 13 bases between. CDR3 residues: CASSAIPRSEQYF. Written as DNA, the CDR3 is TGTGCCAGCAGCGCAATCCCTCGGAGCGAGCAGTACTTC.

This clonotype was counted at least ten times. This chain links TRBV7-8 with TRBJ2-7; D might be TRBD2 (6 bases). This CDR3 has 16 residues. Between the trimmed V and J ends, which lost 5 bases and 2 bases, there was a span of 19 bases. Germline CDR1 SGHVS, CDR2 FQNEAQ. The CDR3: CASSPPVADLAYEQYF. CDR3 coding DNA: TGTGCCAGCAGCCCACCCGTAGCGGACCTAGCCTACGAGCAGTACTTC.

About this clonotype itself: At one boundary the junction diverges from the germline segment, which might be a read error. The CDR3 spells CAGSPDAEYGYTF. In DNA, the CDR3 is TGTGCCGGCTCACCAGATGCCGAGTATGGCTACACCTTC. The V call is TRBV18, the J call TRBJ1-2; D unresolved. This CDR3 is 13 amino acids long. Germline CDR1 is KGHSH and CDR2 is LQKENI.

There are a few counts of this clonotype. J is TRBJ1-1 and V is TRBV12-3 or TRBV12-4; perhaps TRBD1 as D (5 bases). CDR3 length: 17 residues. The ends were cut back, 5 bases at V and 1 base at J, with 20 bases in the middle. CDR3 protein: CASSPRGDRGRNTEAFF. CDR3 DNA: TGTGCCAGCAGTCCTAGAGGGGATCGAGGGAGGAACACTGAAGCTTTCTTT.

The chain links TRBV4-1 to TRBJ2-7; 7 bases are a match to TRBD2. CDR1 MGHRA and CDR2 YSYEKL come from the germline V gene. This CDR3 comprises 16 residues. V was pared by 1 base and J by 0 bases, with 6 bases of the junction left unmatched. The CDR3 loop is CASSQGVPGGSYEQYF. DNA for the CDR3: TGCGCCAGCAGCCAAGGTGTACCGGGAGGCTCCTACGAGCAGTACTTC.

About this clonotype: Since no conserved phenylalanine or tryptophan closes the CDR3, a read error is the likely cause. V usage is TRBV6-5 and J usage is TRBJ1-2, with 7 bases fitting TRBD1. V shed 2 bases and J 6 bases; nucleotides not matched to a gene: 3. Per the germline V gene, CDR1 is MNHEY and CDR2 is SVGAGI. The CDR3 is 13 residues long. The CDR3 DNA is TGTGCCAGCAGTTACGACAGGGTCAATGGCTACACCGTC. It specifies CASSYDRVNGYTV.

Regarding this clonotype: A single base separates this from a much larger clone, so it may be a read error. The chain has TRBV28 and TRBJ2-3; D not certain. Germline V gene lookup returns CDR1 MDHEN and CDR2 SYDVKM. The CDR3 has 12 residues. The CDR3 nucleotides read TGTGCCACCAGTCGCCGAGGAGATACGCGGTATTTT. Its protein is CATSRRGDTRYF.

This clonotype turned up a few times. This chain links TRBV20-1 with TRBJ2-7; D is uncertain. V lost 0 bases and J 4 bases, leaving 7 bases between the germline ends. The germline V gene encodes CDR1 DFQATT and CDR2 SNEGSKA (reference sequence). CDR3 length: 12 amino acids. The CDR3 loop reads CSARELGYEQYF. CDR3 in DNA: TGCAGTGCTAGAGAACTGGGGTACGAGCAGTACTTC.

This clonotype has a handful of counts. J is TRBJ1-2 and V is TRBV7-9; D gene ambiguous. This CDR3 spans 11 amino acids. Germline V CDR1 and CDR2: SEHNR, FQNEAQ (reference sequence). The ends were cut back, 5 bases at V and 6 bases at J, with 7 bases in the middle. CDR3 coding DNA: TGTGCCAGCAGCGAAGGAAATGGCTACACCTTC. This codes for CASSEGNGYTF.

This clonotype was detected ten times or more. V gene TRBV5-1 combines with J gene TRBJ2-1; D is undetermined. CDR3 size: 12 residues. Germline loops: CDR1 SGHRS, CDR2 YFSETQ. V lost 4 bases and J lost 10, with 12 bases in between. Here the CDR3 DNA reads TGCGCCAGCAGCGCCTCACTGGACGAGCAGTTCTTC. It encodes CASSASLDEQFF.